These 30 T cell receptor beta chains were sequenced from one sample in a study of T cells in tumors after PD-1 blockade. The method was immunoSEQ multiplex PCR; TCRdb's version includes in-frame clones alone and lacks a portion of them. The sample includes tens of thousands of clones, approximately 79% of them seen just once. The sequencing used PBMCs, collected after anti-PD-1 treatment. The receptors derive from a human donor with basal cell carcinoma.

V usage is TRBV24-1 and J usage is TRBJ2-3; 8 nucleotides align to TRBD2. Germline CDR1 is KGHDR and CDR2 is SFDVKD. This CDR3 spans 16 amino acids. With 6 bases clipped from V and 5 bases from J, the junction kept 12 bases outside the gene matches. Here the CDR3 reads CATSKYGGGPLDTQYF. The CDR3 DNA reads as TGTGCCACCAGTAAATATGGCGGGGGGCCCCTAGATACGCAGTATTTT.

The chain is built from TRBV6-5 and TRBJ2-7; no reliable D call. In germline, CDR1 is MNHEY, CDR2 SVGAGI. The ends were cut back, 10 bases at V and 3 bases at J, with 10 bases in the middle. The CDR3 covers 11 residues. CDR3 amino acids: CATETIYEQYF. The DNA for the CDR3 is TGTGCCACCGAGACCATCTACGAGCAGTACTTC.

This clone occurred many times. This chain joins TRBV5-1 and TRBJ2-7; perhaps TRBD2 as D (6 bases). The V and J ends lost 7 bases and 0 bases respectively, with 14 bases between them. Per germline, CDR1 SGHRS and CDR2 YFSETQ. This CDR3 has 14 residues. The CDR3 DNA is TGCGCCAGCCAGACCGGGGGAAGCTCCTACGAGCAGTACTTC. Amino acid sequence: CASQTGGSSYEQYF.

Only a few counts were recorded for this clone. The V gene is TRBV5-1, the J gene TRBJ1-6; 8 nucleotides match TRBD1. The CDR3 contains 15 residues. Unmatched junction bases numbered 8, after V lost 4 bases and J lost 8 bases. Germline lookup yields CDR1 SGHRS and CDR2 YFSETQ. The CDR3 protein is CASSITTGADSPLHF. Here the CDR3 DNA reads TGCGCCAGCAGCATAACGACAGGGGCCGATTCACCCCTCCACTTT. The whole variable domain, remainder taken from reference TRBV5-1 and TRBJ1-6, is KAGVTQTPRYLIKTRGQQVTLSCSPISGHRSVSWYQQTPGQGLQFLFEYFSETQRNKGNFPGRFSGRQFSNSRSEMNVSTLELGDSALYLCASSITTGADSPLHFGNGTRLTVT.

This clone occurred a few times. The chain has TRBV10-3 and TRBJ1-1; the match to TRBD1 covers 7 bases. Germline-derived CDR1 and CDR2 are ENHRY and SYGVKD. V gave up 5 bases and J gave up 5 bases; unmatched junction bases: 5. The CDR3 sequence is 13 residues long. The CDR3 DNA follows: TGTGCCATCAGTATAACAGGGGATACTGAAGCTTTCTTT. Translation: CAISITGDTEAFF.

The rearrangement uses TRBV30 and TRBJ1-3; D perhaps matches TRBD1 (5 bases). The CDR3 loop spans 12 amino acids. Trimming removed 4 bases at V and 10 bases at J, with 14 bases between. CDR1 is GTSNPN, CDR2 SVGIG, per germline (reference sequence). The CDR3 coding sequence is TGTGCCTGGACAGGGATCTACCAAACCATATATTTT. This codes for CAWTGIYQTIYF.

This clone appeared a few times. The chain joins TRBV7-9 to TRBJ1-2; D uncertain. Deletions cut 3 bases from V and 4 bases from J, with 12 bases between. CDR3 length equals 14 residues. Per germline, CDR1 SEHNR and CDR2 FQNEAQ (reference sequence). The CDR3 coding sequence is TGTGCCAGCAGCTTTTCAGGAAATTCCTATGGCTACACCTTC. Its translation is CASSFSGNSYGYTF.

The table lists this clone with a few counts. The V and J genes are TRBV30 and TRBJ2-5; the D is unclear. This CDR3 contains 11 residues. Germline V gene data show CDR1 as GTSNPN and CDR2 as SVGIG (reference sequence). V lost 4 bases and J lost 2, with 5 bases in between. CDR3 protein: CAWTRQETQYF. Written as DNA, the CDR3 is TGTGCCTGGACTAGACAAGAGACCCAGTACTTC.

The chain is built from TRBV19 and TRBJ2-1; TRBD2 agrees at 11 bases. The CDR3 covers 16 residues. Germline V gene data show CDR1 as LNHDA and CDR2 as SQIVND (reference sequence). V was pared by 5 bases and J by 9 bases, with 12 bases of the junction left unmatched. The CDR3 protein is CASSPLGSGGAGEQFF. DNA for the CDR3: TGTGCCAGTAGTCCTTTGGGTAGCGGGGGGGCCGGTGAGCAGTTCTTC.

This sequence joins TRBV6-1 and TRBJ2-1; TRBD2 is a possible D gene (6 bases). Trimming shortened V by 0 bases and J by 4 bases, and 13 bases separated the two germline ends. The CDR3 length is 16 residues. Germline CDR1 MNHNS, CDR2 SASEGT. Here the CDR3 DNA reads TGTGCCAGCAGTGAAGCTCCCGCGGGGCTATACAATGAGCAGTTCTTC. It encodes CASSEAPAGLYNEQFF.

This rearrangement joins TRBV7-6 to TRBJ2-1, with 8 bases matching TRBD1. Germline CDR1 and CDR2: SGHVS and FNYEAQ. CDR3 size: 16 residues. Trimming removed 4 bases from V and 2 bases from J; junction bases left unmatched: 7. CDR3 nucleotides: TGTGCCAGCAGCTCTAGACAGGGGATAGCCTACAATGAGCAGTTCTTC. Translation: CASSSRQGIAYNEQFF.

This clone was counted once. V usage is TRBV2 and J usage is TRBJ1-5; no reliable D call. Germline loops: CDR1 SNHLY, CDR2 FYNNEI. This CDR3 region has 11 residues. The ends were cut back, 5 bases at V and 3 bases at J, with 2 bases in the middle. The CDR3 region is CASSPNQPQHF. The CDR3 bases are TGTGCCAGCAGTCCCAATCAGCCCCAGCATTTT.

The chain links TRBV7-8 to TRBJ1-1; 7 bases are a match to TRBD1. Germline loops: CDR1 SGHVS, CDR2 FQNEAQ. CDR3 length equals 16 residues. V dropped 5 bases and J dropped 0; count of bases not matched to a gene: 9. CDR3 bases: TGTGCCAGCAGCCTGACCGGGACAGTTATGAACACTGAAGCTTTCTTT. Its protein is CASSLTGTVMNTEAFF.

The rearrangement links TRBV4-1 to TRBJ2-5, with 15 bases identical to TRBD2. Unmatched junction bases numbered 11, after V lost 3 bases and J lost 3 bases. The germline V gene has CDR1 MGHRA and CDR2 YSYEKL. This CDR3 spans 19 amino acids. CDR3 bases: TGCGCCAGCAGCCACCCCGGACTAGCGGGGGGGCCGGGGAAAGAGACCCAGTACTTC. Encoded protein: CASSHPGLAGGPGKETQYF.

V and J are TRBV3-1 (or the pseudogene TRBV3-2) and TRBJ2-6, with D perhaps TRBD2 (6 bases). Germline-derived CDR1 and CDR2 are LGHDT and YNNKEL (reference sequence). Trimming removed 1 base from V and 2 bases from J, with 18 bases in between. This CDR3 spans 19 amino acids. CDR3: CASSQVSGGVGAGANVLTF. CDR3 in DNA: TGTGCCAGCAGCCAAGTGTCGGGCGGGGTCGGGGCTGGGGCCAACGTCCTGACTTTC.

V gene TRBV15 combines with J gene TRBJ2-7; D is ambiguous. The CDR3 spans 13 residues. V was pared by 0 bases and J by 7 bases, with 10 bases between. CDR1 is LNHNV, CDR2 YYDKDF, per germline (reference sequence). CDR3 region: CATSRDSRGEQYF. Written as DNA, the CDR3 is TGTGCCACCAGCAGAGACAGTCGTGGAGAGCAGTACTTC.

The V call is TRBV6-4, the J call TRBJ2-2; 7 bases match TRBD1. Germline V CDR1 and CDR2: MRHNA, SNTAGT. Germline trimming cut 8 bases from V and 4 bases from J; bases unmatched to any gene: 7. CDR3 size: 14 residues. CDR3 sequence reads: CASRVDRATGELFF. The CDR3 nucleotides are TGTGCCAGCCGCGTCGACAGGGCCACCGGGGAGCTGTTTTTT.

The chain couples TRBV20-1 to TRBJ1-1, with D unresolved. Trimming shortened V by 3 bases and J by 1 base, and 9 bases separated the two germline ends. The germline CDR1 and CDR2 sequences are DFQATT and SNEGSKA (reference sequence). The CDR3 has 13 residues. The DNA of the CDR3 is TGCAGTGCTAGTAGTGAGGCGAACACTGAAGCTTTCTTT. Protein: CSASSEANTEAFF.

The chain uses TRBV4-2 and TRBJ1-1; perhaps TRBD1 as D (5 bases). CDR1 and CDR2 from the germline V gene are LGHNA and YNFKEQ. This CDR3 region has 13 residues. Deletions cut 2 bases from V and 3 bases from J, with 7 bases between. The CDR3 here is CASSQQGHTEAFF. For the CDR3, the DNA is TGTGCCAGCAGCCAACAGGGTCACACTGAAGCTTTCTTT.

The chain joins TRBV2 to TRBJ1-6; D possibly corresponds to TRBD1 (6 bases). The V end lost 3 bases, the J end lost 5 bases, and 11 bases lay between the germline ends. CDR1 and CDR2 (germline): SNHLY, FYNNEI. The CDR3 extends over 15 amino acids. CDR3 amino acids: CASSEWTANNSPLHF. The CDR3 bases are TGTGCCAGCAGTGAGTGGACAGCCAATAATTCACCCCTCCACTTT.

The chain combines TRBV28 with TRBJ2-2; 7 nucleotides match TRBD2. Trimming cost V 3 bases and J 5 bases; bases outside gene matches: 9. Germline CDR1 MDHEN, CDR2 SYDVKM. The CDR3 sequence is 16 residues long. The CDR3 coding sequence is TGTGCCAGCAGTTTGTCTGGGCGGGGGAGGACCGGGGAGCTGTTTTTT. This gives the protein CASSLSGRGRTGELFF.

There are a few counts of this clone. CDR3 region: CASSLLEGHNEQFF. The DNA of the CDR3 is TGTGCCAGCAGTTTATTGGAGGGACACAATGAGCAGTTCTTC. This rearrangement joins TRBV28 to TRBJ2-1, with D tentatively TRBD2 (6 bases). The length of the CDR3 is 14 residues. Germline values: CDR1 MDHEN, CDR2 SYDVKM. V was pared by 1 base and J by 5 bases, with 9 bases between.

V gene TRBV5-6 combines with J gene TRBJ2-5; 8 bases line up with TRBD2. CDR1 is SGHDT, CDR2 YYEEEE, per germline. This CDR3 has 15 amino acids. V was pared by 0 bases and J by 4 bases, with 5 bases of the junction left unmatched. The DNA of the CDR3 is TGTGCCAGCAGCTTGGAGTCCGGGACTAGAGAGACCCAGTACTTC. Residues: CASSLESGTRETQYF.

The chain carries TRBV29-1 and TRBJ1-2; D is possibly TRBD1 (5 bases). The V and J ends lost 6 bases and 8 bases respectively, with 13 bases between them. The CDR3 runs to 11 residues. Germline V gene data show CDR1 as SQVTM and CDR2 as ANQGSEA. CDR3 sequence reads: CSVTIGGGYTF. CDR3 DNA: TGCAGCGTCACTATTGGGGGGGGCTACACCTTC. The variable domain in full, with the rest retrieved from reference TRBV29-1 and TRBJ1-2, is SAVISQKPSRDICQRGTSLTIQCQVDSQVTMMFWYRQQPGQSLTLIATANQGSEATYESGFVIDKFPISRPNLTFSTLTVSNMSPEDSSIYLCSVTIGGGYTFGSGTRLTVV.

The chain links TRBV5-1 to TRBJ2-3; maybe TRBD1 (6 bases). The germline gives CDR1 SGHRS, CDR2 YFSETQ. Trimming removed 4 bases at V and 5 bases at J, with 8 bases between. The CDR3 is 12 amino acids. CDR3 coding DNA: TGCGCCAGCAGCCCACAGGGAGATACGCAGTATTTT. This sequence encodes CASSPQGDTQYF.

The V gene is TRBV30, the J gene TRBJ1-2; weak D call: TRBD1 (5 bases). Trimming removed 5 bases from V and 8 bases from J, with 15 bases in between. Germline CDR1 is GTSNPN and CDR2 is SVGIG (reference sequence). The CDR3 loop spans 12 amino acids. The CDR3 DNA reads TGTGCCTGGCGCACAGGTCGGGAGGGCTACACCTTC. It encodes CAWRTGREGYTF.

This rearrangement joins TRBV30 to TRBJ1-3, with D unclear. Germline assignment: CDR1 GTSNPN and CDR2 SVGIG (reference sequence). The CDR3 contains 13 residues. V was cut by 8 bases and J by 1 base, with 12 bases left in between. CDR3 loop: CARRTKSGNTIYF. The CDR3 DNA sequence: TGTGCCCGTCGAACCAAGTCTGGAAACACCATATATTTT.

Regarding this clone: Within the sample, other DNA sequences also encode this same CDR3. J is TRBJ1-2 and V is TRBV20-1, with D unclear. Deletions cut 0 bases from V and 3 bases from J, with 2 bases between. This CDR3 spans 11 amino acids. CDR1 is DFQATT, CDR2 SNEGSKA, per germline (reference sequence). Here the CDR3 reads CSAREDYGYTF. DNA of the CDR3: TGCAGTGCTAGAGAGGACTATGGCTACACCTTC.

The chain links TRBV7-8 to TRBJ2-7; TRBD2 agrees at 12 bases. The ends lost 3 bases at V and 3 bases at J; junction bases unmatched: 3. Germline V gene sequence: CDR1 SGHVS, CDR2 FQNEAQ. The CDR3 contains 15 residues. The CDR3 region is CASSFTSGGIYEQYF. The CDR3, as DNA: TGTGCCAGCAGCTTTACTAGCGGGGGGATCTACGAGCAGTACTTC.

This clone was recorded once. DNA of the CDR3: TGTGCCAGCAGTCGAATTAACTATGGCTACACCTTC. Protein product: CASSRINYGYTF. The V call is TRBV13, the J call TRBJ1-2; D not resolved. With 6 bases removed from V and 1 base from J, the gap between germline ends came to 6 bases. CDR3 length: 12 residues. Germline lookup yields CDR1 PRHDT and CDR2 FYEKMQ (reference sequence).